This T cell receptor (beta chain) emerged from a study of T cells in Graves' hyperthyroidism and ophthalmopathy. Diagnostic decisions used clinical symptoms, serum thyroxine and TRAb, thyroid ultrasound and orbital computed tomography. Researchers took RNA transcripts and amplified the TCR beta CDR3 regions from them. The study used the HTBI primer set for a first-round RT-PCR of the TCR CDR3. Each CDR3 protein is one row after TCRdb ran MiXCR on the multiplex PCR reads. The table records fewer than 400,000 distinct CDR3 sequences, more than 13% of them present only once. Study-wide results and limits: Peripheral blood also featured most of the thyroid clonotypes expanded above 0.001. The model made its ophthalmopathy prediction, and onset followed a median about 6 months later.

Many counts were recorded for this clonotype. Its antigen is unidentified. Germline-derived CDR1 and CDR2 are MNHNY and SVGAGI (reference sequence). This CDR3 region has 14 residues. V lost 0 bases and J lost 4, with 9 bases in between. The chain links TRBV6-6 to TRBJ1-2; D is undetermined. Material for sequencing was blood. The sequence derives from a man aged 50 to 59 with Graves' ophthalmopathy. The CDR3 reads CASSYSRWLYGYTF. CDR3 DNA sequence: TGTGCCAGCAGTTACTCACGATGGCTCTATGGCTACACCTTC.